Listed here is a single TCR beta chain. The germline gives CDR1 MGHDK, CDR2 SYGVNS. The V end lost 2 bases, the J end lost 10 bases, and 14 bases lay between the germline ends. The CDR3 sequence is 13 residues long. TCRdb keeps only in-frame clones here, not all; method: immunoSEQ multiplex PCR. This table has approximately 1.1 million clones, 70% to 80% appearing once. The record originates from a study of shared clonotypes between healthy human individuals. Sequenced material: memory CD4+ T cells from PBMCs. The subset was: CD45RA-negative fraction. The TCR sequence derives from a young man in good health. Some clones in this sample may be carry-over from other donors' samples. V and J are TRBV25-1 and TRBJ1-2; perhaps TRBD1 as D (6 bases). The CDR3 DNA reads TGTGCCAGCAGTGAACAGGGGTTAGGGGACTACACCTTC. Residues: CASSEQGLGDYTF.